This T cell receptor (beta chain) was found in a study of vaccination and CD4 T cells after COVID-19. As for this clonotype: What it binds is not known.

General study results and limits: Only after vaccination were a median approximately 86% of convalescents' reactive clones seen.

Each CDR3 protein gets one entry after TCRdb re-called the PCR reads with MiXCR. The profile shows fewer than 20,000 distinct CDR3 sequences, 60% to 80% of them singletons. V was clipped by 4 bases and J by 0 bases, with 11 bases between them. Germline assignment: CDR1 SGHNT and CDR2 YYREEE (reference sequence). The CDR3 is made up of 15 amino acids. The clonotype comes from a human donor who had recovered from COVID-19. This sample comprised CD4+ T cells from blood, obtained before SARS-CoV-2 vaccination. The chain couples TRBV5-4 to TRBJ2-1, with D maybe TRBD2 (6 bases). The chain's CDR3 is CASSPLAVSYNEQFF. The CDR3 coding sequence is TGTGCCAGCAGCCCATTAGCGGTCTCCTACAATGAGCAGTTCTTC.